Shown below are 2 T cell receptor beta chains from a single sample sequenced in a study of blood T cell repertoires in COVID-19. Data came from immunoSEQ multiplex PCR; TCRdb stores just in-frame clones and leaves some out. Among under 13,000 clones listed, roughly 85% were seen once. Sample: peripheral blood. Receptor source: a human donor in a cohort sampled during active COVID-19.

The rearrangement uses TRBV13 and TRBJ2-2; TRBD1 aligns across 7 bases. Germline loops: CDR1 PRHDT, CDR2 FYEKMQ (reference sequence). This CDR3 region has 17 residues. V lost 4 bases, J lost 2 bases, and 10 bases stayed unmatched. The CDR3 protein is CASSYTTGTANTGELFF. The CDR3 DNA is TGTGCCAGCAGCTACACGACCGGGACAGCCAACACCGGGGAGCTGTTTTTT.

This clone was counted between two and nine times. The chain is built from TRBV27 and TRBJ2-6; D possibly corresponds to TRBD2 (6 bases). The CDR3 consists of 14 residues. Germline V gene data show CDR1 as MNHEY and CDR2 as SMNVEV (reference sequence). Trimming left V 4 bases short and J 4 bases short, with 8 bases between. The CDR3 reads CASSWRGGANVLTF. For the CDR3, the DNA is TGTGCCAGCAGTTGGAGGGGAGGGGCCAACGTCCTGACTTTC.